The source of this T cell receptor (beta chain) is a study of blood T cell repertoires in COVID-19. Per germline, CDR1 KGHSH and CDR2 LQKENI. The CDR3 contains 15 residues. V gave up 3 bases and J gave up 0 bases, with 6 bases separating them. TCRdb keeps only in-frame clones here, not all; method: immunoSEQ multiplex PCR. The sample includes tens of thousands of clones, less than 75% seen only once; the top ten take roughly 23%. This chain uses TRBV18 with TRBJ2-6; the D is unclear. Sequenced: peripheral blood. The TCR comes from a man in his sixties with acute or convalescent COVID-19. The DNA of the CDR3 is TGTGCCAGCTCACCCTCGGGCTCTGGGGCCAACGTCCTGACTTTC. It encodes CASSPSGSGANVLTF.